This T cell receptor (beta chain) was identified in a study of cytomegalovirus exposure and HLA in healthy donors. As for the study in general: One earlier analysis, a look at 150 million to 200 million T cells, found some 120 million unique TCR beta sequences. Notes on the study in general: Highly shared sequence variants in one cluster were likely a sequencing artifact. Accurate HLA-A and HLA-B prediction from TCR beta sequences was reported for most subjects.

CDR1 MNHEY and CDR2 SVGAGI come from the germline V gene. Trimming took 2 bases from V and 4 from J; bases not matched to a gene: 4. This CDR3 has 14 residues. The PCR contained 60 Vbeta and 13 Jbeta primers. The repertoire was sequenced with immunoSEQ multiplex PCR; TCRdb's copy has only in-frame clones and lacks some. The sample has around 99,000 clones; 77% are singletons. About this clone: The antigen is unknown.

The sequence came from a male donor in good health and CMV-seronegative. The sequenced sample consisted of PBMCs. V is TRBV6-5 and J is TRBJ1-1, with 7 bases matching TRBD1. CDR3 in DNA: TGTGCCAGCAGTTACGGGTCAGGGGGCACTGAAGCTTTCTTT. It yields the protein CASSYGSGGTEAFF.